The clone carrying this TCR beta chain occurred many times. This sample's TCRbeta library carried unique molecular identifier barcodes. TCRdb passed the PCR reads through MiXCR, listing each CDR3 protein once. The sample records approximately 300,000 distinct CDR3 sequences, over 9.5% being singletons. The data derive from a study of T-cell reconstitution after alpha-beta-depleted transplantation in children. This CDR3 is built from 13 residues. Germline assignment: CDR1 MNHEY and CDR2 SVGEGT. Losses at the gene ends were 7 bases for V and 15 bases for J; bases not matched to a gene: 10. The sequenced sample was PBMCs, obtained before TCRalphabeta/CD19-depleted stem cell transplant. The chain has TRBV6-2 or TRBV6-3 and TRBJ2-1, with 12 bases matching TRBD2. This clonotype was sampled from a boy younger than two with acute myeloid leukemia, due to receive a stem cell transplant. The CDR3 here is CASTRLAGAGWFF. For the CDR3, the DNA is TGTGCCAGCACCAGACTAGCGGGAGCCGGTTGGTTCTTC.